Sequencing of this T cell receptor (beta chain) was carried out in a study of blood T cell repertoires in COVID-19. Study processing details: The authors estimated nucleated cell counts from reference gene primer amplification. Produced via immunoSEQ multiplex PCR; TCRdb's table is partial and in-frame only. The V and J calls and clone size were taken over from that table, and D and trimming were inferred from the DNA. The data hold some 48,000 clones, with roughly nine tenths observed a single time. There are 14 residues in the CDR3. CDR1 is SGHDT and CDR2 is YYEEEE in the germline V gene. V was cut by 0 bases and J by 5 bases, with 11 bases left in between.

The rearrangement joins TRBV5-6 to TRBJ2-5; tentative D call: TRBD1 (5 bases). This clonotype was obtained from a woman of 80 years or more in a cohort sampled during active or convalescent COVID-19. The sequenced sample was peripheral blood. The CDR3 nucleotides are TGTGCCAGCAGCTTGGTAGGGGTTTGGGAGACCCAGTACTTC. Protein sequence: CASSLVGVWETQYF.